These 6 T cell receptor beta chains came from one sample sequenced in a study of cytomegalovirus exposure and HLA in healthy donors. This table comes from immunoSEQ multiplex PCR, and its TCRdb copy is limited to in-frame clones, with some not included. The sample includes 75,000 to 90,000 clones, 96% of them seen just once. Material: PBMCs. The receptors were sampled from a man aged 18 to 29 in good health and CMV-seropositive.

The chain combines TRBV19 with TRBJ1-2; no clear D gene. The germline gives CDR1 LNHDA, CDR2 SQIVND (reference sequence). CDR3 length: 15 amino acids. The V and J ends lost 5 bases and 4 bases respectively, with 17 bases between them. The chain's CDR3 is CASSFEYKTIYGYTF. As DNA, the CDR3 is TGTGCCAGTAGTTTCGAGTACAAGACAATCTATGGCTACACCTTC.

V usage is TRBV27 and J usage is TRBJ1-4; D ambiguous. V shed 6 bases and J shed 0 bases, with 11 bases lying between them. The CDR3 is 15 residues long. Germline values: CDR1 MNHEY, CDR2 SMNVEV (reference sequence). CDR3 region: CASSLKSATNEKLFF. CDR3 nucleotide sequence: TGTGCCAGCAGCCTAAAGAGTGCAACTAATGAAAAACTGTTTTTT.

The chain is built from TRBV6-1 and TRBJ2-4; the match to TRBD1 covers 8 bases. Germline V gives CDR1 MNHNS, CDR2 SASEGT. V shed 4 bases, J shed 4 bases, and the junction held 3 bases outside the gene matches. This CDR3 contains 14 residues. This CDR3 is CASSGQGNKNIQYF. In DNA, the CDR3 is TGTGCCAGCAGTGGACAGGGGAATAAAAACATTCAGTACTTC.

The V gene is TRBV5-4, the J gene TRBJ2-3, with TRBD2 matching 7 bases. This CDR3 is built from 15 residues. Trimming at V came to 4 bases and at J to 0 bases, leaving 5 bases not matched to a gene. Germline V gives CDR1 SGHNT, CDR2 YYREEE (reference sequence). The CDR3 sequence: CASSRSGSSTDTQYF. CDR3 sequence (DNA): TGTGCCAGCAGCCGTAGCGGGTCTAGCACAGATACGCAGTATTTT.

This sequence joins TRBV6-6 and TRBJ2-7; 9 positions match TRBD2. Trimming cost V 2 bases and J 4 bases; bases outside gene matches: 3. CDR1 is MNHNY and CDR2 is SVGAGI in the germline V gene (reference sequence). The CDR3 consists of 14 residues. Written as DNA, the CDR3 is TGTGCCAGCAGTTACAGCGGGAGGTCTTACGAGCAGTACTTC. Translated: CASSYSGRSYEQYF.

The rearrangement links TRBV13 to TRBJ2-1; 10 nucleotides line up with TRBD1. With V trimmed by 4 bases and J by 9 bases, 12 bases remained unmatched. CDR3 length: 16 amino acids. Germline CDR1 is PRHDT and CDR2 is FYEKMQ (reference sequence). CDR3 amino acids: CASSSIRDRGHVEQFF. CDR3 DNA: TGTGCCAGCAGCTCAATACGGGACAGGGGCCATGTTGAGCAGTTCTTC. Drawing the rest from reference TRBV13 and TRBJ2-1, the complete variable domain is AAGVIQSPRHLIKEKRETATLKCYPIPRHDTVYWYQQGPGQDPQFLISFYEKMQSDKGSIPDRFSAQQFSDYHSELNMSSLELGDSALYFCASSSIRDRGHVEQFFGPGTRLTVL.